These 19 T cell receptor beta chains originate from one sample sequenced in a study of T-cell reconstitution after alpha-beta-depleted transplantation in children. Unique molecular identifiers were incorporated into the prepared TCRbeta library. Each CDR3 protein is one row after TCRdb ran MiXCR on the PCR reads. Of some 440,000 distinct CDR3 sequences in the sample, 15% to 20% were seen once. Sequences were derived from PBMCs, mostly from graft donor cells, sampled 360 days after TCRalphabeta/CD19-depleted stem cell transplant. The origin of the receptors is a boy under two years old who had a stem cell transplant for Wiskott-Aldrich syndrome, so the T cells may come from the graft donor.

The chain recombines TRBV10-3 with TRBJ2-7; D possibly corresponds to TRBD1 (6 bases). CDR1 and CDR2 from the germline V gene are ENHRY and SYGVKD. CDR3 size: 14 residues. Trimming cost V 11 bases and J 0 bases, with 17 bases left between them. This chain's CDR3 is CASGRTVVSYEQYF. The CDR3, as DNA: TGTGCCTCCGGCAGGACAGTTGTCTCCTACGAGCAGTACTTC.

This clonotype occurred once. The CDR3 is CAIGRGHGWDEQFF. In DNA, the CDR3 is TGTGCCATCGGGAGGGGTCATGGGTGGGATGAGCAGTTCTTC. The chain uses TRBV10-3 and TRBJ2-1, with 7 bases fitting TRBD2. The CDR3 loop spans 14 amino acids. The germline gives CDR1 ENHRY, CDR2 SYGVKD. With 8 bases clipped from V and 8 bases from J, the junction kept 12 bases outside the gene matches.

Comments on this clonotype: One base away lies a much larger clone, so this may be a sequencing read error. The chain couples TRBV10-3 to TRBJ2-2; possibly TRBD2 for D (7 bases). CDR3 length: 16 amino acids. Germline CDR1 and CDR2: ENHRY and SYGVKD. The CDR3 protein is CVITERGGANTGELFF. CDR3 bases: TGTGTCATCACAGAGAGGGGGGGCGCGAACACCGGGGAGCTGTTTTTT.

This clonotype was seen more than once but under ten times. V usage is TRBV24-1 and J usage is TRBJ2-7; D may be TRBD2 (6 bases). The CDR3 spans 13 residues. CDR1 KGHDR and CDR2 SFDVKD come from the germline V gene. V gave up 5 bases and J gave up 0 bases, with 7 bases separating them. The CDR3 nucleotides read TGTGCCACCAGTGGGGACTTCTCCTACGAGCAGTACTTC. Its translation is CATSGDFSYEQYF.

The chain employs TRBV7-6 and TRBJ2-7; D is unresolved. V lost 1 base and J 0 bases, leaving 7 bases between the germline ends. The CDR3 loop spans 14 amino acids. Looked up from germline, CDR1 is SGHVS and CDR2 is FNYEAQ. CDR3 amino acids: CASSLEATSYEQYF. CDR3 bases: TGTGCCAGCAGCTTAGAGGCAACCTCCTACGAGCAGTACTTC.

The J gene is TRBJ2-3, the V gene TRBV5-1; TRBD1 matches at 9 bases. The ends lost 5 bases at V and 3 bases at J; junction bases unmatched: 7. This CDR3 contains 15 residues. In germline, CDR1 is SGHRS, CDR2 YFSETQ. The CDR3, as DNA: TGCGCCAGCAGTTCAGGGACAGGGCCTACAGATACGCAGTATTTT. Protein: CASSSGTGPTDTQYF.

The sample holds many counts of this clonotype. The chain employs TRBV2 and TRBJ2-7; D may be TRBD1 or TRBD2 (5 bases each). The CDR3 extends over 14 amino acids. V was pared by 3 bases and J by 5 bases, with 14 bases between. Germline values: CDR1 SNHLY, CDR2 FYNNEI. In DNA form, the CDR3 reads TGTGCCAGCAGTGACGGGGACCCCACCCACGAGCAGTACTTC. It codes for CASSDGDPTHEQYF.

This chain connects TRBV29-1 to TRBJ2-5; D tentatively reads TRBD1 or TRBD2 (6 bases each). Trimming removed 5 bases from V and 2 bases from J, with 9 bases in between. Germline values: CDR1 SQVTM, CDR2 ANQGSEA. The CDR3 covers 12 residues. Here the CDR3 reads CSVPGAQETQYF. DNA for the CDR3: TGCAGCGTTCCGGGGGCACAAGAGACCCAGTACTTC.

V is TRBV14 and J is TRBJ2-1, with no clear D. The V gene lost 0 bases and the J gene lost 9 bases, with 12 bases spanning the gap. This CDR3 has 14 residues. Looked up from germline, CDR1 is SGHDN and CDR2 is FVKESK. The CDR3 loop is CASSQDPVLAEQFF. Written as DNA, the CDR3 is TGTGCCAGCAGCCAAGATCCCGTCCTGGCTGAGCAGTTCTTC.

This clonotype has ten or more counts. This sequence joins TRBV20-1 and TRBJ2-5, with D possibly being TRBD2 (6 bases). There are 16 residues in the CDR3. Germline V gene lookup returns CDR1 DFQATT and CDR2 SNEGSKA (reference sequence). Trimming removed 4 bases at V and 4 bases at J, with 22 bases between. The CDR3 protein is CSATRTTPLRRETQYF. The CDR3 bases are TGCAGTGCTACCCGGACTACCCCCCTACGTCGAGAGACCCAGTACTTC.

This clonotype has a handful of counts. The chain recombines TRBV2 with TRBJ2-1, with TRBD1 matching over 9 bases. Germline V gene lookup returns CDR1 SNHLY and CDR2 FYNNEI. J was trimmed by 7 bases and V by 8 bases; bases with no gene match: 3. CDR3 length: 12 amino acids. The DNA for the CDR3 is TGTGCCAGCTACAGGGGGCGGAATGAGCAGTTCTTC. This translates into CASYRGRNEQFF.

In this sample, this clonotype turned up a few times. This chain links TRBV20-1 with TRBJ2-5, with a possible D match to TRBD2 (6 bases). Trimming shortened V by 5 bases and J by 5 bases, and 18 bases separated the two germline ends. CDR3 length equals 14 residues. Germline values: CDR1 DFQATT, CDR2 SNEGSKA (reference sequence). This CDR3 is CSAPRGSPRETQYF. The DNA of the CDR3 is TGCAGTGCTCCCCGGGGGTCCCCCCGGGAGACCCAGTACTTC.

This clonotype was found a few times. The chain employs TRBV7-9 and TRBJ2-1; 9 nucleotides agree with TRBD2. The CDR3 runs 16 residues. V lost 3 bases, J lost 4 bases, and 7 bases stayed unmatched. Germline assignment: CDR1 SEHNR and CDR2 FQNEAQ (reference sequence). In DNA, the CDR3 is TGTGCCAGCAGCTTCGTAGCGGGGGCCCTTTACAATGAGCAGTTCTTC. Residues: CASSFVAGALYNEQFF. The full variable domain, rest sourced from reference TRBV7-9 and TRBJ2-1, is DTGVSQNPRHKITKRGQNVTFRCDPISEHNRLYWYRQTLGQGPEFLTYFQNEAQLEKSRLLSDRFSAERPKGSFSTLEIQRTEQGDSAMYLCASSFVAGALYNEQFFGPGTRLTVL.

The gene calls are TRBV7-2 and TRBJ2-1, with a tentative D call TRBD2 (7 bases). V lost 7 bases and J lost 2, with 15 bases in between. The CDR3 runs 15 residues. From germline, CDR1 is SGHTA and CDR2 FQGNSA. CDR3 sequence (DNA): TGTGCCAGCACCATTAAGGGGGGGACCTACAATGAGCAGTTCTTC. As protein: CASTIKGGTYNEQFF. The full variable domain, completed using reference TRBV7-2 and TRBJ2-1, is GAGVSQSPSNKVTEKGKDVELRCDPISGHTALYWYRQSLGQGLEFLIYFQGNSAPDKSGLPSDRFSAERTGGSVSTLTIQRTQQEDSAVYLCASTIKGGTYNEQFFGPGTRLTVL.

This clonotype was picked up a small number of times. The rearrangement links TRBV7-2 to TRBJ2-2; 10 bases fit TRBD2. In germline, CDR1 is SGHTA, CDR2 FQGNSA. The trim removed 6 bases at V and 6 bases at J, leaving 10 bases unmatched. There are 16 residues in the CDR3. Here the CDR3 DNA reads TGTGCCAGCAGGCCCCTAGCGGGGGCCTTCCCCGGGGAGCTGTTTTTT. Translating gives CASRPLAGAFPGELFF.

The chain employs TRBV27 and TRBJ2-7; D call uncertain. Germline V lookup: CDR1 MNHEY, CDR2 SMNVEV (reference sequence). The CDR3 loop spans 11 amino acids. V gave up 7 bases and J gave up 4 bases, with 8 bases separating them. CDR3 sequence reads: CASTKGYEQYF. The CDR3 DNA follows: TGTGCCAGCACCAAGGGTTACGAGCAGTACTTC.

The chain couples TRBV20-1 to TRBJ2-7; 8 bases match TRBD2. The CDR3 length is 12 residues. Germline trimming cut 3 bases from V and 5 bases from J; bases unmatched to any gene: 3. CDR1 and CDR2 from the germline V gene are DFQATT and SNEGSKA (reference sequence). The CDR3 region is CSASGGAHEQYF. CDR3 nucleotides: TGCAGTGCTAGCGGGGGGGCCCACGAGCAGTACTTC.

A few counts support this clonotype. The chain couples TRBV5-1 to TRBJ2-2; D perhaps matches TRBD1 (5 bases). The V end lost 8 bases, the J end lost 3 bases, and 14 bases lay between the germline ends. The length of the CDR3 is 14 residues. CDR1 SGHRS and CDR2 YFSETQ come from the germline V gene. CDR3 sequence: CASRTGHYTGELFF. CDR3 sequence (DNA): TGCGCCAGTAGAACTGGACACTACACCGGGGAGCTGTTTTTT.

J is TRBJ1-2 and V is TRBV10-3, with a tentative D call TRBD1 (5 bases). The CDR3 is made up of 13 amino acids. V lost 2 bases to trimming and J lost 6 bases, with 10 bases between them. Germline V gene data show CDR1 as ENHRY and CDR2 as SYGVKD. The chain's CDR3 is CAISEPIRDGYTF. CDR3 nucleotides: TGTGCCATCAGTGAGCCCATCAGGGATGGCTACACCTTC.